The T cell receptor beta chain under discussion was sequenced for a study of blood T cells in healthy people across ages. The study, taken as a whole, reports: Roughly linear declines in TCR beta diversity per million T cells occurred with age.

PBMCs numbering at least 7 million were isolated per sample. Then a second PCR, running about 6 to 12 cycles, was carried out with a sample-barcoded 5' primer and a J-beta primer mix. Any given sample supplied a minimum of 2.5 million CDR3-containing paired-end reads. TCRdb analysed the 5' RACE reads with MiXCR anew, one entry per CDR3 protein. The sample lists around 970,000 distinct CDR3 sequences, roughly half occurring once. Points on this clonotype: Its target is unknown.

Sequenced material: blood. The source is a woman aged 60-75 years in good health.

The CDR3 loop is CASRPRRGTSTDTQYF. The CDR3 DNA is TGTGCCAGCAGGCCCCGCAGGGGCACTAGCACAGATACGCAGTATTTT. The chain recombines TRBV6-5 with TRBJ2-3; D is perhaps TRBD1 (6 bases). The CDR3 contains 16 residues. Looked up from germline, CDR1 is MNHEY and CDR2 is SVGAGI. The V end lost 6 bases, the J end lost 0 bases, and 16 bases lay between the germline ends.